A selection of T cell receptor beta chains follows, all from one sample in a study of PD-1 blockade in classical Hodgkin lymphoma. Clones were read by immunoSEQ multiplex PCR, and TCRdb kept only the in-frame ones, dropping some. The sample lists about 97,000 clones, approximately 83% occurring once. Material: peripheral blood mononuclear cells (PBMCs), obtained at baseline. The receptors originated from a human donor with classical Hodgkin lymphoma. The CDR3 runs from the conserved cysteine through the conserved F or W. A D gene is named only where the DNA matches it firmly. Only some rows state a clone size, as once, few, many or a class for expanded clones.

j_gene: TRBJ2-1
v_gene: TRBV5-4
abundance: NA
d_gene: NA
CDR3aa: CASSLQGGNEQFF
CDR3nt: TGTGCCAGCAGCTTGCAGGGAGGCAATGAGCAGTTCTTC

j_gene: TRBJ2-7
v_gene: TRBV10-3
abundance: NA
d_gene: TRBD2
CDR3aa: CAISEGQRETYEQYF
CDR3nt: TGTGCCATCAGTGAGGGCCAGCGGGAGACCTACGAGCAGTACTTC

j_gene: TRBJ1-1
v_gene: TRBV28
abundance: once
d_gene: NA
CDR3aa: CASRLDGNTEAFF
CDR3nt: TGTGCCAGCCGGTTAGATGGGAACACTGAAGCTTTCTTT

j_gene: TRBJ1-2
v_gene: TRBV6-5
abundance: NA
d_gene: NA
CDR3aa: CASSSTPTSRYTF
CDR3nt: TGTGCCAGCAGTTCGACGCCAACCTCCCGCTACACCTTC

j_gene: TRBJ2-7
v_gene: TRBV6-1
abundance: NA
d_gene: NA
CDR3aa: CASSEAQLERVEQYF
CDR3nt: TGTGCCAGCAGTGAAGCGCAATTGGAGAGGGTCGAGCAGTACTTC

j_gene: TRBJ2-1
v_gene: TRBV29-1
abundance: NA
d_gene: TRBD2
CDR3aa: CSVDRAGVYNEQFF
CDR3nt: TGCAGCGTTGATCGTGCGGGGGTATACAATGAGCAGTTCTTC

j_gene: TRBJ2-7
v_gene: TRBV5-1
abundance: NA
d_gene: NA
CDR3aa: CASSSGIPPYEQYF
CDR3nt: TGCGCCAGCAGCTCCGGGATACCCCCTTACGAGCAGTACTTC

j_gene: TRBJ1-5
v_gene: TRBV5-6
abundance: NA
d_gene: NA
CDR3aa: CASSLVGQPQHF
CDR3nt: TGTGCCAGCAGCTTGGTAGGTCAGCCCCAGCATTTT

j_gene: TRBJ1-4
v_gene: TRBV7-2
abundance: NA
d_gene: NA
CDR3aa: CASSFRGRSEKLFF
CDR3nt: TGTGCCAGCAGCTTCCGGGGCCGTTCGGAAAAACTGTTTTTT

j_gene: TRBJ1-1
v_gene: TRBV19
abundance: NA
d_gene: NA
CDR3aa: CASSILGGTEAFF
CDR3nt: TGTGCCAGTAGTATTTTGGGGGGCACTGAAGCTTTCTTT

j_gene: TRBJ2-2
v_gene: TRBV23-1
abundance: once
d_gene: TRBD1
CDR3aa: CASSQVCLASGTGRTGELFF
CDR3nt: TGCGCCAGCAGTCAAGTGTGTTTAGCCTCGGGGACAGGGAGAACCGGGGAGCTGTTTTTT

j_gene: TRBJ1-5
v_gene: TRBV9
abundance: NA
d_gene: NA
CDR3aa: CASSVGADQPQHF
CDR3nt: TGTGCCAGCAGCGTAGGGGCAGATCAGCCCCAGCATTTT

j_gene: TRBJ2-5
v_gene: TRBV29-1
abundance: NA
d_gene: NA
CDR3aa: CSVVVPGPETQYF
CDR3nt: TGCAGCGTTGTAGTGCCCGGACCGGAGACCCAGTACTTC

j_gene: TRBJ2-2
v_gene: TRBV2
abundance: few
d_gene: TRBD2
CDR3aa: CASSAGLAGAGELFF
CDR3nt: TGTGCCAGCAGCGCTGGACTAGCGGGAGCCGGGGAGCTGTTTTTT

j_gene: TRBJ1-1
v_gene: TRBV14
abundance: few
d_gene: NA
CDR3aa: CASSQDWLREAFF
CDR3nt: TGTGCCAGCAGCCAAGATTGGTTACGTGAAGCTTTCTTT

j_gene: TRBJ2-1
v_gene: TRBV7-9
abundance: NA
d_gene: NA
CDR3aa: CASSLGHSSSYNEQFF
CDR3nt: TGTGCCAGCAGCTTAGGACACTCAAGCTCCTACAATGAGCAGTTCTTC

j_gene: TRBJ2-2
v_gene: TRBV7-2
abundance: NA
d_gene: NA
CDR3aa: CASSLDSVYTGELFF
CDR3nt: TGTGCCAGCAGCTTAGACAGCGTATACACCGGGGAGCTGTTTTTT

j_gene: TRBJ1-1
v_gene: TRBV2
abundance: once
d_gene: NA
CDR3aa: CASSEESGGTEAFF
CDR3nt: TGTGCCAGCAGTGAGGAGTCGGGGGGCACTGAAGCTTTCTTT

j_gene: TRBJ2-3
v_gene: TRBV5-4
abundance: NA
d_gene: TRBD2
CDR3aa: CASSLAGAADTQYF
CDR3nt: TGTGCCAGCAGTTTAGCGGGAGCAGCAGATACGCAGTATTTT

j_gene: TRBJ2-1
v_gene: TRBV5-5
abundance: NA
d_gene: NA
CDR3aa: CASSLAPTRSYNEQFF
CDR3nt: TGTGCCAGCAGCTTGGCCCCCACAAGGTCCTACAATGAGCAGTTCTTC